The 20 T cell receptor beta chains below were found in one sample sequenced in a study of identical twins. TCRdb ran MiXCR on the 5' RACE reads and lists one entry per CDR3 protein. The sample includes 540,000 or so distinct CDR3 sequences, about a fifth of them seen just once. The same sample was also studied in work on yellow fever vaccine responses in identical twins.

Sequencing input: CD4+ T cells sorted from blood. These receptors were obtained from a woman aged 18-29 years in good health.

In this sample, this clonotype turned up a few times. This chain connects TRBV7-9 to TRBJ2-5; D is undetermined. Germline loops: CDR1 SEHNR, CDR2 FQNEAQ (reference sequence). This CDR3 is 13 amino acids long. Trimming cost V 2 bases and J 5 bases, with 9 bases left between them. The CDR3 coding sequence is TGTGCCAGCAGCTTACTATCCCGGGAGACCCAGTACTTC. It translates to CASSLLSRETQYF.

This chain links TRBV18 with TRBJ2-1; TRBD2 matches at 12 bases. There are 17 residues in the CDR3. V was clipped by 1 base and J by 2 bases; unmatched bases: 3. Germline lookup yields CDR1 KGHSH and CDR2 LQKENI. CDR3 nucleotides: TGTGCCAGCTCACCACGGACTAGCGGGATTACCTACAATGAGCAGTTCTTC. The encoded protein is CASSPRTSGITYNEQFF.

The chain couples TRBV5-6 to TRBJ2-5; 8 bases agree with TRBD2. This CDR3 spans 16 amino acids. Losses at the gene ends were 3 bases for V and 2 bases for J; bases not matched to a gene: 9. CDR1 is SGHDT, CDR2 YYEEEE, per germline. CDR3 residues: CASSSDSGAKQETQYF. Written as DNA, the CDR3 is TGTGCCAGCAGCTCCGATAGCGGGGCGAAACAAGAGACCCAGTACTTC.

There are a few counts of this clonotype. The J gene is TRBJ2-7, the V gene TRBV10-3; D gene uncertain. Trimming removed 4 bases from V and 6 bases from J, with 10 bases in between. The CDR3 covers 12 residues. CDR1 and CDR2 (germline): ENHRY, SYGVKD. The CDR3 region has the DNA TGTGCCATCAGTGGTACAGTGGTCGAGCAGTACTTC. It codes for CAISGTVVEQYF.

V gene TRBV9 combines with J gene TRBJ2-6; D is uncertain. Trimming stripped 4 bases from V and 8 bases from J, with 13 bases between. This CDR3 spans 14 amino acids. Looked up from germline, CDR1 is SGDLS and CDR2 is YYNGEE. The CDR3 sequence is CASSPTGPSNVLTF. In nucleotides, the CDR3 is TGTGCCAGCAGCCCCACGGGCCCTTCCAACGTCCTGACTTTC.

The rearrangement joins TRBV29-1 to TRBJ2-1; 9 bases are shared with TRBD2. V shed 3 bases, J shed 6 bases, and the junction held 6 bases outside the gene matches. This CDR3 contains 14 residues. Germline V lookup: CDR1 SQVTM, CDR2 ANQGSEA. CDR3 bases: TGCAGCGTTGATTTGAGCGGGGGGATCAATGAGCAGTTCTTC. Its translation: CSVDLSGGINEQFF.

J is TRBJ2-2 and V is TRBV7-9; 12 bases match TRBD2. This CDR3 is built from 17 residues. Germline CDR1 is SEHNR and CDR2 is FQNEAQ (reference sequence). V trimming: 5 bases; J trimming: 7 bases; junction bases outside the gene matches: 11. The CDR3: CASSTRASGRASGELFF. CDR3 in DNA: TGTGCCAGCAGCACCCGGGCTAGCGGGAGGGCCAGCGGGGAGCTGTTTTTT.

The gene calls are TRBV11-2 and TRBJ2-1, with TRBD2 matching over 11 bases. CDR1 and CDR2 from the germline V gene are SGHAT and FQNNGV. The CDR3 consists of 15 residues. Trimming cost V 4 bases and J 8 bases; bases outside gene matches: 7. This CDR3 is CASSSIAGGPDEQFF. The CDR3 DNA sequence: TGTGCCAGCAGCTCTATAGCGGGAGGGCCCGATGAGCAGTTCTTC.

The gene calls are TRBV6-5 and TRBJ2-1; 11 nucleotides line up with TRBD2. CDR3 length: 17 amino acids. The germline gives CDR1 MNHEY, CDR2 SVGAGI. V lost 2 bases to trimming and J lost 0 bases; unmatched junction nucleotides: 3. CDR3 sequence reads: CASSYSTSGSSYNEQFF. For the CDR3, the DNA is TGTGCCAGCAGTTACAGTACTAGCGGGAGCTCCTACAATGAGCAGTTCTTC.

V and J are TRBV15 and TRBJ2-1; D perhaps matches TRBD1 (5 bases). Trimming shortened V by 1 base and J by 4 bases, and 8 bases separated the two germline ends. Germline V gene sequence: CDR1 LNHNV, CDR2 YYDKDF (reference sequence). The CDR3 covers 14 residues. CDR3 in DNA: TGTGCCACCAGCAGAGGACAGACATACAATGAGCAGTTCTTC. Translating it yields CATSRGQTYNEQFF.

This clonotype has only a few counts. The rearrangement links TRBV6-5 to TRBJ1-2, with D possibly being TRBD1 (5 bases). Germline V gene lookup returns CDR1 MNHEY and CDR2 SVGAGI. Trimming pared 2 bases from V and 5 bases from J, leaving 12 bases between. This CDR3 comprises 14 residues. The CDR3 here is CASSYLRGFYGYTF. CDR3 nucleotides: TGTGCCAGCAGTTACCTTAGGGGTTTTTATGGCTACACCTTC.

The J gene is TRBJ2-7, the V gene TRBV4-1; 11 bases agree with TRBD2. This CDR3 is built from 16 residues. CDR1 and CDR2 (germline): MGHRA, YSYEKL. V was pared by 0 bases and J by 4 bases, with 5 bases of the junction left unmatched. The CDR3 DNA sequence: TGCGCCAGCAGCCAAGAAACTAGCGGGAGTTGGTACGAGCAGTACTTC. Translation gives CASSQETSGSWYEQYF.

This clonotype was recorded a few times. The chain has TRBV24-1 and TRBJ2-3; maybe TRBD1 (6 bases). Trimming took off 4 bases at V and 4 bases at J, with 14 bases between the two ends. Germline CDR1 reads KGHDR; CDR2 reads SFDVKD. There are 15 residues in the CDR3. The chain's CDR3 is CATSEARTVSDTQYF. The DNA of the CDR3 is TGTGCCACCAGTGAAGCTCGGACAGTATCAGATACGCAGTATTTT.

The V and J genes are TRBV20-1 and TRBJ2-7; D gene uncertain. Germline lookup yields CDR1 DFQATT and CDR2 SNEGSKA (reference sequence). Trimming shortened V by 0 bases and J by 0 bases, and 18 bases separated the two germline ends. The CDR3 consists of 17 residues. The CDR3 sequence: CSARDTGGGRSSYEQYF. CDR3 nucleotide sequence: TGCAGTGCTAGAGATACGGGCGGCGGCCGTAGCTCCTACGAGCAGTACTTC.

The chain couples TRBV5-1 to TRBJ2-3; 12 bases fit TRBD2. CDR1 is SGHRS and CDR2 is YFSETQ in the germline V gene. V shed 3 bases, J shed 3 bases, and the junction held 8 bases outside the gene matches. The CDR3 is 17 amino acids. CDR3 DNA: TGCGCCAGCAGCTCCCTTCTAGCGGGAGGGGTGACAGATACGCAGTATTTT. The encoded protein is CASSSLLAGGVTDTQYF.

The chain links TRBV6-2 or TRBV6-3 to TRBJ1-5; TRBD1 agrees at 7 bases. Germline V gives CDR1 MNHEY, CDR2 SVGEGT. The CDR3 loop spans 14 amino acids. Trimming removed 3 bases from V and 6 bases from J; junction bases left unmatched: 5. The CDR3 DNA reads TGTGCCAGCAGTTATTCCACAGGGGTTCAGCCCCAGCATTTT. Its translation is CASSYSTGVQPQHF.

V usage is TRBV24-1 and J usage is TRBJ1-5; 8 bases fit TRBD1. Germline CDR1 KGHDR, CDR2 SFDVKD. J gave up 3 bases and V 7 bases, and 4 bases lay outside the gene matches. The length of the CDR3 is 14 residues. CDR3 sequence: CATSPTGDNQPQHF. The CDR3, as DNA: TGTGCCACCAGCCCGACAGGGGACAATCAGCCCCAGCATTTT.

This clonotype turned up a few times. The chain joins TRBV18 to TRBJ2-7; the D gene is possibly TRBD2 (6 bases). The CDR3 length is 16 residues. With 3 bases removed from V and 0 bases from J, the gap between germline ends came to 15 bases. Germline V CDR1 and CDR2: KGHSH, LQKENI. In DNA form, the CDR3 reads TGTGCCAGCTCACCCTGGGGGGAACACAGCTCCTACGAGCAGTACTTC. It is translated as CASSPWGEHSSYEQYF. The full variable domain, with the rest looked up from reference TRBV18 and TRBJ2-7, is NAGVMQNPRHLVRRRGQEARLRCSPMKGHSHVYWYRQLPEEGLKFMVYLQKENIIDESGMPKERFSAEFPKEGPSILRIQQVVRGDSAAYFCASSPWGEHSSYEQYFGPGTRLTVT.

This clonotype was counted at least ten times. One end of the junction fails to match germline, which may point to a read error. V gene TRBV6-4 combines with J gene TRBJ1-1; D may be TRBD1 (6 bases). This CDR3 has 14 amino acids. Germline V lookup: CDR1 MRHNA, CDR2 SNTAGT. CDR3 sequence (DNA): TGCGCCAGCAGTGAACAGGGAGGGAACACTGAAGCTTTCTTT. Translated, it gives CASSEQGGNTEAFF.

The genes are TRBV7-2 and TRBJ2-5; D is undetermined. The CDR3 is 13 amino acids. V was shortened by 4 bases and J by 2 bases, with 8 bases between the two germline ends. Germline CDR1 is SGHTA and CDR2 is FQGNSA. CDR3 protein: CASSSIVQETQYF. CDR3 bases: TGTGCCAGCAGCTCGATAGTGCAAGAGACCCAGTACTTC.